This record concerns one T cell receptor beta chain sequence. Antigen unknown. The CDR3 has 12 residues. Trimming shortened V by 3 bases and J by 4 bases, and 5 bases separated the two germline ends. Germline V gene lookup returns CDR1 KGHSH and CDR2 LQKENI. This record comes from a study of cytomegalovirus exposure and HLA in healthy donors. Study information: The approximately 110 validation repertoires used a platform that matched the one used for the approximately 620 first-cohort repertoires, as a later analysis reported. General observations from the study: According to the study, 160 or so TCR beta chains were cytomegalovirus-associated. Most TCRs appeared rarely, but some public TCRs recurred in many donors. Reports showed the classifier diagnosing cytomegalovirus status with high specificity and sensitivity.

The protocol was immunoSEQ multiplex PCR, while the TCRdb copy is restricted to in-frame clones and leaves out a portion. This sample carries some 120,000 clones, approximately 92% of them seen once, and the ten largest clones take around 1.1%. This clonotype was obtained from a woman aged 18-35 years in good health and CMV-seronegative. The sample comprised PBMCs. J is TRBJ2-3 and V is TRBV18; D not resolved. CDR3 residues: CASSPPSDTQYF. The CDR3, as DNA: TGTGCCAGCTCACCCCCCTCAGATACGCAGTATTTT.